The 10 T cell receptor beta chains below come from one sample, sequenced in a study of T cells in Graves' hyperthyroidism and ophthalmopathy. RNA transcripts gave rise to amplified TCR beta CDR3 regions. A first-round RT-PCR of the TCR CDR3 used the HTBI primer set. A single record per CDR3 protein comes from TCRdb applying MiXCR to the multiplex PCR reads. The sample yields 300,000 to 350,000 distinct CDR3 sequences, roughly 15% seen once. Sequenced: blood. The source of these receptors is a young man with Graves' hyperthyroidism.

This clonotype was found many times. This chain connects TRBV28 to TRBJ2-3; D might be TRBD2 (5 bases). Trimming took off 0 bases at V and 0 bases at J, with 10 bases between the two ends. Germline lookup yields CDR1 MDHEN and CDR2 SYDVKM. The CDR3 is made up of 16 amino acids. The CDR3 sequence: CASSLWTNPSTDTQYF. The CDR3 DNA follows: TGTGCCAGCAGTTTATGGACTAATCCTAGCACAGATACGCAGTATTTT. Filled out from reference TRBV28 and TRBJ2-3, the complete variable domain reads DVKVTQSSRYLVKRTGEKVFLECVQDMDHENMFWYRQDPGLGLRLIYFSYDVKMKEKGDIPEGYSVSREKKERFSLILESASTNQTSMYLCASSLWTNPSTDTQYFGPGTRLTVL.

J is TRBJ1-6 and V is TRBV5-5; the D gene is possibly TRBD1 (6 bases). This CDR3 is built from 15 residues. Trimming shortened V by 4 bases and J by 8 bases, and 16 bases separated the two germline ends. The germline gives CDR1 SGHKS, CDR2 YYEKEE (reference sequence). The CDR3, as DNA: TGTGCCAGCAGCGGGGACATGATTCAGGATTCACCCCTCCACTTT. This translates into CASSGDMIQDSPLHF.

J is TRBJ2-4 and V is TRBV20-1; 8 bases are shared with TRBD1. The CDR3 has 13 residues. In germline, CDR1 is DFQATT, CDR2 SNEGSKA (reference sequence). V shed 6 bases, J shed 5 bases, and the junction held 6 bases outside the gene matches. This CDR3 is CSAGTGGENIQYF. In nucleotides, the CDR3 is TGCAGTGCAGGGACAGGCGGTGAAAACATTCAGTACTTC.

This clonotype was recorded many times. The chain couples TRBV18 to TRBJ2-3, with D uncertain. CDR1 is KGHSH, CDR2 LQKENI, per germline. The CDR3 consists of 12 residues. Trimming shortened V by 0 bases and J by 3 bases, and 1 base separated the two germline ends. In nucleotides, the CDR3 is TGTGCCAGCTCACCACCGACAGATACGCAGTATTTT. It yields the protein CASSPPTDTQYF.

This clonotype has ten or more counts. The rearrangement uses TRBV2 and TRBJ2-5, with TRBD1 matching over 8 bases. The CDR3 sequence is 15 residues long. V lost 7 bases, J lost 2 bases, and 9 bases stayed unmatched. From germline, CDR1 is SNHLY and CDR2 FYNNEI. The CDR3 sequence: CASISPTGVQETQYF. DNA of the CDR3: TGTGCCAGCATTTCCCCGACAGGGGTTCAAGAGACCCAGTACTTC.

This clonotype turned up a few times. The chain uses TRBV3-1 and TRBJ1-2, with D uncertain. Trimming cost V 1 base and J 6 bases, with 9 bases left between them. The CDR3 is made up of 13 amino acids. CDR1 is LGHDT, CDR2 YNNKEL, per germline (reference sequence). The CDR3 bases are TGTGCCAGCAGCCAAGGGGTAGGGCATGGCTACACCTTC. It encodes CASSQGVGHGYTF.

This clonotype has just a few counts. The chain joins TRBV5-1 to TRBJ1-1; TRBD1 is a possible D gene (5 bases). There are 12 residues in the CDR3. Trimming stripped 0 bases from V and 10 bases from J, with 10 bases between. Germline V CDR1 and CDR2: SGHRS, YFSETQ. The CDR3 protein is CASSLGREGAFF. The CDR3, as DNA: TGCGCCAGCAGCTTGGGCAGGGAAGGAGCTTTCTTT.

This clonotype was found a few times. The chain's CDR3 is CASSLGAGVNEQFF. CDR3 sequence (DNA): TGTGCCAGCAGCCTGGGAGCGGGGGTTAATGAGCAGTTCTTC. V gene TRBV14 combines with J gene TRBJ2-1; 8 nucleotides align to TRBD2. The germline CDR1 and CDR2 sequences are SGHDN and FVKESK. With V trimmed by 4 bases and J by 7 bases, 6 bases remained unmatched. The CDR3 loop spans 14 amino acids.

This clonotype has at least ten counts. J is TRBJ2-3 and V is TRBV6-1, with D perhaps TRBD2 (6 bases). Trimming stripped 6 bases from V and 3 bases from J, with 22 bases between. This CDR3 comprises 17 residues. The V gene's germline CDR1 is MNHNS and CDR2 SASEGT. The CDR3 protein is CASRTQQGGTMTDTQYF. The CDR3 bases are TGTGCCAGCAGAACCCAGCAGGGCGGGACCATGACAGATACGCAGTATTTT.

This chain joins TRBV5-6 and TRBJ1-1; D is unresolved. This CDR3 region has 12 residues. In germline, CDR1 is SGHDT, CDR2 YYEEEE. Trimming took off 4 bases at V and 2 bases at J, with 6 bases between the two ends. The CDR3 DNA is TGTGCCAGCAGCGACACAAACACTGAAGCTTTCTTT. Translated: CASSDTNTEAFF.